This TCR beta chain was sequenced during a study of blood T cell repertoires in COVID-19. A Seattle source enrolled patients during active infection and followed them longitudinally. Trimming removed 4 bases at V and 7 bases at J, with 17 bases between. From germline, CDR1 is MNHEY and CDR2 SVGAGI. The CDR3 spans 14 residues. Using immunoSEQ multiplex PCR, the repertoire was profiled, and TCRdb retains in-frame clones only, with some absent. This sample has around 150,000 clones; approximately 90% occur once, and the top ten carry approximately 4.8%. This clonotype was obtained from a man between 25 and 39 years old with COVID-19, enrolled during active disease. The V call is TRBV6-5, the J call TRBJ2-7; a weak D match, TRBD1 (5 bases). Sequenced material: peripheral blood. The CDR3 DNA is TGTGCCAGCAGTTGGGGCGAGACTGTGGAAGAGCAGTACTTC. This translates into CASSWGETVEEQYF.